This T cell receptor beta chain was identified during a study of cytomegalovirus exposure and HLA in healthy donors. In the study overall: Ancestry clustering placed more than 65% of roughly 410 genotyped donors in the Caucasian-associated cluster.

The V segment lost 3 bases and the J segment 3 bases; nucleotides outside the gene matches: 7. Germline V gene lookup returns CDR1 SGHVS and CDR2 FNYEAQ. The length of the CDR3 is 15 residues. The primer mix had 60 Vbeta and 13 Jbeta primers. The assay was immunoSEQ multiplex PCR, and TCRdb's table has in-frame clones only and misses some. The sample contains about 83,000 clones, around 78% of which appear only once. The donors, nominally healthy at sampling, likely had unrecorded immune exposures. The specimen was PBMCs. This TCR derives from a man aged 18-30 years in good health and CMV-seropositive. The V call is TRBV7-6, the J call TRBJ2-5; 7 nucleotides agree with TRBD1. DNA for the CDR3: TGTGCCAGCAGCTTCTACAGGGGTTTGGAAGAGACCCAGTACTTC. This codes for CASSFYRGLEETQYF.